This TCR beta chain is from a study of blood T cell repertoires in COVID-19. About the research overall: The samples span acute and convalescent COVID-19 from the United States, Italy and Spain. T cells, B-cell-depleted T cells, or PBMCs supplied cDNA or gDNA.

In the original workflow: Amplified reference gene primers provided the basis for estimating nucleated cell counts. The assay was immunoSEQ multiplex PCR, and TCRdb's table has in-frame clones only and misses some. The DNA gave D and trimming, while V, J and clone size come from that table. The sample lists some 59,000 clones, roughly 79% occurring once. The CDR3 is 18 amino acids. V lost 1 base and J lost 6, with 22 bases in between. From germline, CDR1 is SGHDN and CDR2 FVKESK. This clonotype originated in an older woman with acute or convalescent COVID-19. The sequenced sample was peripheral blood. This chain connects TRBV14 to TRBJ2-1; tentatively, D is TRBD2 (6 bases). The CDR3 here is CASSQGKVGGGFGNEQFF. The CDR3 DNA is TGTGCCAGCAGCCAAGGGAAAGTTGGAGGAGGGTTCGGCAATGAGCAGTTCTTC.